A selection of T cell receptor beta chains follows, all from one sample in a study of CD8 T cells in ankylosing spondylitis. Each CDR3 protein gets one entry after TCRdb re-called the 5' RACE reads with MiXCR. The table records approximately 200,000 distinct CDR3 sequences, about an eighth of them present only once. Sequencing used blood, either unsorted or a sorted T cell fraction (not recorded which). The receptors were sampled from a female donor with ankylosing spondylitis or in good health (not recorded which). Both conserved end residues are part of each CDR3. D genes are given only for firm matches. For some rows the clone size is stated as once, few or many, or as a class when expanded; others skip it.

size	J	V	D	DNA	CDR3
-	TRBJ2-2	TRBV7-9	TRBD1	TGTGCCAGCAGCTTTGGGACAGGCCCGAACACCGGGGAGCTGTTTTTT	CASSFGTGPNTGELFF
many	TRBJ2-3	TRBV11-2	-	TGTGCCAGCAGCTTCGGGAACAGCGGCACAGATACGCAGTATTTT	CASSFGNSGTDTQYF
many	TRBJ2-3	TRBV7-2	-	TGTGCCAGCAGCTTGGTGGTGCCAGATACGCAGTATTTT	CASSLVVPDTQYF
many	TRBJ2-7	TRBV7-9	-	TGTGCCAGCAGCTTAGCCAGACCCTACGAGCAGTACTTC	CASSLARPYEQYF
many	TRBJ1-1	TRBV29-1	TRBD1	TGCAGCGCCAATCCACAGGGGGACGCTGAAGCTTTCTTT	CSANPQGDAEAFF
many	TRBJ1-1	TRBV11-2	-	TGTGCCAGCAGCTTATCCCCAGTCTCCACTGAAGCTTTCTTT	CASSLSPVSTEAFF
-	TRBJ2-1	TRBV7-2	-	TGTGCCAGCAGCGTCCCTAGTGTAAGTGAGCAGTTCTTC	CASSVPSVSEQFF
many	TRBJ1-5	TRBV15	-	TGTGCCACCAGCAGAGATTCTCAGCCCCAGCATTTT	CATSRDSQPQHF
many	TRBJ1-1	TRBV15	-	TGTGCCACCAGCAGAGCAGGGGAGTCGAACACTGAAGCTTTCTTT	CATSRAGESNTEAFF
-	TRBJ2-1	TRBV5-1	-	TGCGCCAGCAGCTTCGGGGGCGGTGAGCAGTTCTTC	CASSFGGGEQFF
few	TRBJ2-4	TRBV11-2	-	TGTGCCAGCAGCTTAGAACTGTCCGGGGGGCTCGCCAGAACCAAAAACATTCAGTACTTC	CASSLELSGGLARTKNIQYF
many	TRBJ2-2	TRBV7-3	-	TGTGCCAGCAGCTTAGGTCGAAGCACCGGGGAGCTGTTTTTT	CASSLGRSTGELFF
-	TRBJ2-7	TRBV29-1	-	TGCAGCGTTGAGTCGGGGGACCATCCCTACGAGCAGTACTTC	CSVESGDHPYEQYF
many	TRBJ2-1	TRBV29-1	TRBD1	TGCAGCGTTGCTTTCGGGACAGCTTCCTACAATGAGCAGTTCTTC	CSVAFGTASYNEQFF
many	TRBJ2-7	TRBV20-1	-	TGCAGTGCTAGAGATACGGGAGAGCAGTACTTC	CSARDTGEQYF
few	TRBJ2-7	TRBV12-3/TRBV12-4	TRBD2	TGTGCCAGCAGAGCTAGCGGGAGAGACCACGAGCAGTACTTC	CASRASGRDHEQYF
-	TRBJ1-5	TRBV6-2/TRBV6-3	-	TGTGCCAGCAGTTACAGCGGGCTTCAGCCCCAGCATTTT	CASSYSGLQPQHF
-	TRBJ1-1	TRBV20-1	-	TGCAGTGCTAGATCAACACAGAGGAACACTGAAGCTTTCTTT	CSARSTQRNTEAFF
-	TRBJ2-7	TRBV7-2	-	TGTGCCAGCAGCTTAGACCTGATGGGTCATCGCGAGCAGTACTTC	CASSLDLMGHREQYF